What follows are 21 T cell receptor beta chains derived from one specimen sequenced in a study of Graves' ophthalmopathy and Graves' hyperthyroidism. The authors amplified TCR beta CDR3 regions from RNA transcripts. Investigators did first-round RT-PCR with HTBI primers, then second-round multiplex PCR. In TCRdb, the multiplex PCR reads were re-called with MiXCR into one record per CDR3 protein. The sample contains hundreds of thousands of distinct CDR3 sequences, roughly 14% of which appear only once. The sample consisted of blood. Source of these receptors: a woman under 40 with Graves' ophthalmopathy.

This clonotype was recorded a few times. The chain carries TRBV11-3 and TRBJ2-4; D perhaps matches TRBD2 (6 bases). This CDR3 contains 13 residues. Germline V gene lookup returns CDR1 SGHNT and CDR2 YENEEA. Trimming stripped 2 bases from V and 14 bases from J, with 16 bases between. CDR3 sequence reads: CASSLSTEGRKYF. CDR3 in DNA: TGTGCCAGCAGCTTATCGACGGAGGGACGTAAGTACTTC.

This clonotype was seen only a few times. This chain connects TRBV3-1 to TRBJ2-5, with 7 bases identical to TRBD1. CDR3 length: 15 residues. With V trimmed by 3 bases and J by 5 bases, 9 bases remained unmatched. The germline V gene has CDR1 LGHDT and CDR2 YNNKEL (reference sequence). The CDR3 nucleotides read TGTGCCAGCAGCCACTTCTTTACAGGGGAGGAGACCCAGTACTTC. It translates to CASSHFFTGEETQYF.

Ten or more counts support this clonotype. With a much larger clone just one base away, this may be a read error. V and J are TRBV2 and TRBJ2-5; the D gene is possibly TRBD1 (5 bases). The CDR3 loop spans 14 amino acids. Germline values: CDR1 SNHLY, CDR2 FYNNEI. This chain's CDR3 is CASSERVREETKYF. CDR3 nucleotides: TGTGCCAGCAGTGAAAGGGTCAGGGAAGAGACCAAGTACTTC.

The V call is TRBV6-2 or TRBV6-3, the J call TRBJ1-1; D is ambiguous. The CDR3 length is 11 residues. V shed 10 bases and J shed 10 bases, with 16 bases lying between them. Germline-derived CDR1 and CDR2 are MNHEY and SVGEGT. DNA of the CDR3: TGTGCCACCACGATGGTATATGGAGCTTTCTTT. This gives the protein CATTMVYGAFF.

This clonotype has ten or more counts. V usage is TRBV2 and J usage is TRBJ1-2; D is unclear. V was shortened by 4 bases and J by 5 bases, with 11 bases between the two germline ends. Germline V CDR1 and CDR2: SNHLY, FYNNEI. CDR3 size: 13 residues. CDR3 region: CASSGEGWYGYTF. Written as DNA, the CDR3 is TGTGCCAGCAGTGGCGAGGGATGGTATGGCTACACCTTC. The full variable domain, with the rest looked up from reference TRBV2 and TRBJ1-2, is EPEVTQTPSHQVTQMGQEVILRCVPISNHLYFYWYRQILGQKVEFLVSFYNNEISEKSEIFDDQFSVERPDGSNFTLKIRSTKLEDSAMYFCASSGEGWYGYTFGSGTRLTVV.

In its sample, this clonotype was seen many times. V is TRBV12-3 or TRBV12-4 and J is TRBJ2-5; D remains ambiguous. CDR3 length equals 11 residues. V was shortened by 3 bases and J by 3 bases, with 2 bases between the two germline ends. The CDR3 DNA is TGTGCCAGCAGTTTCAAAGAGACCCAGTACTTC. This encodes CASSFKETQYF.

In its sample, this clonotype was seen many times. Mismatch with germline at one junction end may stem from a read error. The V call is TRBV28, the J call TRBJ2-4, with 7 bases aligning to TRBD1. The CDR3 length is 16 residues. CDR1 is MDHEN, CDR2 SYDVKM, per germline. The CDR3 sequence is CASSWTGRITKNIKYF. CDR3 nucleotide sequence: TGTGCCAGCAGTTGGACAGGAAGGATTACCAAAAACATTAAGTACTTC.

The table lists this clonotype with many counts. One junction end does not reproduce the germline sequence, and a read error may be involved. The genes are TRBV28 and TRBJ1-5, with D hard to call. The germline gives CDR1 MDHEN, CDR2 SYDVKM. The CDR3 runs 12 residues. The CDR3 here is CASSLGEITKDF. CDR3 DNA sequence: TGTGCCAGCAGTTTAGGAGAGATCACGAAGGATTTT.

This clonotype has ten or more counts. The chain uses TRBV2 and TRBJ1-2; D uncertain. Germline V lookup: CDR1 SNHLY, CDR2 FYNNEI. V was shortened by 5 bases and J by 8 bases, with 12 bases between the two germline ends. The CDR3 length is 12 residues. In DNA, the CDR3 is TGTGCCAGCAGTTCACTCGCATGGGGCTACACCTTC. Translated, it gives CASSSLAWGYTF.

This clonotype showed up many times. V is TRBV30 and J is TRBJ2-5; TRBD2 matches at 13 bases. The germline gives CDR1 GTSNPN, CDR2 SVGIG (reference sequence). The CDR3 has 14 amino acids. Trimming removed 4 bases from V and 3 bases from J; junction bases left unmatched: 2. CDR3 residues: CAWNGLAGEETQYF. CDR3 in DNA: TGTGCCTGGAATGGACTAGCGGGAGAAGAGACCCAGTACTTC.

This clonotype was seen at least ten times. The rearrangement links TRBV20-1 to TRBJ2-5; weak D call: TRBD2 (5 bases). This CDR3 has 13 amino acids. V gave up 5 bases and J gave up 0 bases, with 10 bases separating them. From germline, CDR1 is DFQATT and CDR2 SNEGSKA (reference sequence). CDR3 nucleotide sequence: TGCAGTGCTCTTTCGGGAAACCAAGAGACCCAGTACTTC. It encodes CSALSGNQETQYF.

In regard to this clonotype: An end of the junction differs from the germline gene, which may be a read error. The chain recombines TRBV12-3 or TRBV12-4 with TRBJ1-5, with 8 bases fitting TRBD1. The CDR3 has 17 residues. CDR3 protein: CASSFVTGQVSNQPRHF. The CDR3 nucleotides read TGTGCCAGCAGTTTTGTTACGGGACAGGTTAGCAATCAGCCCCGGCATTTT.

This chain connects TRBV6-5 to TRBJ2-2; weak D call: TRBD2 (5 bases). Trimming removed 2 bases at V and 2 bases at J, with 9 bases between. The CDR3 sequence is 15 residues long. In germline, CDR1 is MNHEY, CDR2 SVGAGI. The CDR3 reads CASSYVRGNTGELFF. As DNA, the CDR3 is TGTGCCAGCAGTTACGTTCGGGGAAACACCGGGGAGCTGTTTTTT.

V usage is TRBV15 and J usage is TRBJ2-7; D call uncertain. The CDR3 loop spans 13 amino acids. Germline V CDR1 and CDR2: LNHNV, YYDKDF (reference sequence). Trimming stripped 0 bases from V and 2 bases from J, with 5 bases between. CDR3: CATSRDVPYEQYF. The CDR3 bases are TGTGCCACCAGCAGAGATGTCCCCTACGAGCAGTACTTC.

The table lists this clonotype with a few counts. The CDR3 ends on some other residue instead of the conserved phenylalanine or tryptophan, so this is likely a read error. V and J are TRBV4-1 and TRBJ2-5; 8 positions match TRBD2. This CDR3 spans 13 amino acids. The germline CDR1 and CDR2 sequences are MGHRA and YSYEKL. This CDR3 is CASSTSGGETQYL. The DNA of the CDR3 is TGCGCGAGCAGCACGAGCGGGGGAGAGACCCAGTACTTG.

The rearrangement joins TRBV15 to TRBJ2-7; D is perhaps TRBD1 (5 bases). Trimming removed 0 bases at V and 6 bases at J, with 9 bases between. Germline-derived CDR1 and CDR2 are LNHNV and YYDKDF (reference sequence). CDR3 length: 13 amino acids. CDR3 in amino acids: CATSRDRAREQYF. The DNA for the CDR3 is TGTGCCACCAGCAGAGACAGGGCGCGCGAGCAGTACTTC.

This clonotype was seen repeatedly, ten times or more. V and J are TRBV6-2 or TRBV6-3 and TRBJ2-7; maybe TRBD2 (6 bases). Germline values: CDR1 MNHEY, CDR2 SVGEGT. The CDR3 extends over 14 amino acids. Between the trimmed V and J ends, which lost 2 bases and 0 bases, there was a span of 8 bases. The CDR3: CASSYRESSYEQYF. The CDR3, as DNA: TGTGCCAGCAGTTACCGGGAGAGCTCCTACGAGCAGTACTTC.

This clonotype was counted ten times or more. The chain employs TRBV6-1 and TRBJ1-1; D might be TRBD1 (6 bases). Trimming left V 4 bases short and J 4 bases short, with 13 bases between. The germline V gene has CDR1 MNHNS and CDR2 SASEGT. This CDR3 spans 14 amino acids. The CDR3 region is CASSGTQGSTEAFF. Written as DNA, the CDR3 is TGTGCCAGCAGTGGCACACAGGGATCCACTGAAGCTTTCTTT.

In this sample, this clonotype turned up a few times. This chain joins TRBV10-3 and TRBJ1-1; D remains ambiguous. The CDR3 covers 14 residues. Trimming took off 4 bases at V and 4 bases at J, with 13 bases between the two ends. Germline V gene lookup returns CDR1 ENHRY and CDR2 SYGVKD. The chain's CDR3 is CAISGSSEATEAFF. CDR3 coding DNA: TGTGCCATCAGTGGTTCCTCCGAGGCCACTGAAGCTTTCTTT.

J is TRBJ2-5 and V is TRBV6-1, with TRBD2 identical over 7 bases. In germline, CDR1 is MNHNS, CDR2 SASEGT. This CDR3 has 13 residues. With V trimmed by 10 bases and J by 5 bases, 10 bases remained unmatched. The CDR3 is CATAIWEGETQYF. In DNA, the CDR3 is TGTGCCACAGCAATTTGGGAGGGCGAGACCCAGTACTTC.

This clonotype was seen repeatedly, ten times or more. This CDR3 reads CASIMPDSRNEQYF. DNA of the CDR3: TGTGCCAGCATAATGCCGGACTCCAGAAACGAGCAGTACTTC. This chain joins TRBV6-2 or TRBV6-3 and TRBJ2-7, with D perhaps matching TRBD2 (5 bases). The ends were cut back, 7 bases at V and 5 bases at J, with 18 bases in the middle. Germline V gene sequence: CDR1 MNHEY, CDR2 SVGEGT. The CDR3 covers 14 residues.